Below, one TCR beta chain is given with its context. Antigen unknown. TCRdb's table, derived via immunoSEQ multiplex PCR, lists solely in-frame clones and lacks some. The table records approximately 130,000 clones, over 85% of them present only once. These data originate in a study of T cell responses to AZD1222 COVID-19 vaccine. Study results and caveats: White British donors predominated, females outnumbered males, and clonal diversity was possibly underestimated. Dominant at 160-218 and 743-854, vaccine-associated CD4 TCRs also spanned spike. Only five to seven AZD1222 recipients were seropositive at baseline. Within unmutated variant regions lay the reported targets of nearly half of spike-specific TCRs.

Trimming cost V 6 bases and J 1 base, with 10 bases left between them. Germline assignment: CDR1 MNHEY and CDR2 SVGAGI. This CDR3 is 14 amino acids long. This clonotype originated in an adult in good health. The V gene is TRBV6-5, the J gene TRBJ1-5; no firm D call. The specimen was peripheral blood, collected on day 0 of AZD1222 vaccination. The CDR3 DNA reads TGTGCCAGCAGCCCCGGACGGAGCAATCAGCCCCAGCATTTT. It is translated as CASSPGRSNQPQHF.